The clone carrying this T cell receptor beta chain was recorded a few times. Its specificity is unknown. A universal primer site was created by template switching, with the cDNA bearing unique molecular identifiers. TCRdb independently ran MiXCR on the 5' RACE reads; one entry per CDR3 protein. This table holds about 150,000 distinct CDR3 sequences, roughly 3.5% found once. This specimen belongs to a study of identical twins. There are 12 residues in the CDR3. The germline V gene has CDR1 MDHEN and CDR2 SYDVKM. With 5 bases removed from V and 8 bases from J, the gap between germline ends came to 12 bases. Study findings and constraints: Possibly, invariant MAIT and iNKT cells partly confounded zero-insertion analyses.

The material sequenced was memory T cells sorted from blood. V gene TRBV28 combines with J gene TRBJ1-1; D is uncertain. The source is a man aged 18 to 29 in good health. In DNA, the CDR3 is TGTGCCAGCAGTCTCTACCCGACCGAAGCTTTCTTT. This codes for CASSLYPTEAFF.